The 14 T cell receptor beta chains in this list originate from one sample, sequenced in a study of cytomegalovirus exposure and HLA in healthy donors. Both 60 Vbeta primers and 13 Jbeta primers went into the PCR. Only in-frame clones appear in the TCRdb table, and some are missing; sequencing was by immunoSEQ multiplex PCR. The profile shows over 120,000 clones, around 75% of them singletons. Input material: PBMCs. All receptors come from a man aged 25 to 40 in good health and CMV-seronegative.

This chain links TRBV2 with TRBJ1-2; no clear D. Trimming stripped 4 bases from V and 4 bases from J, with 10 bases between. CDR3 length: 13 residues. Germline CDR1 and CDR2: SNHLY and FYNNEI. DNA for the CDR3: TGTGCCAGCAGTGGAACCCAGGTCTATGGCTACACCTTC. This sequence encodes CASSGTQVYGYTF.

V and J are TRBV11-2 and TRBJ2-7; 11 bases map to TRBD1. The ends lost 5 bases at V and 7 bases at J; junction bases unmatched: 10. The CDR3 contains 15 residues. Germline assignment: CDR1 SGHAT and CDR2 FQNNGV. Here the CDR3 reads CASSPTDRGLGEQYF. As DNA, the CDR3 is TGTGCCAGCAGCCCAACGGACAGGGGGCTCGGAGAGCAGTACTTC.

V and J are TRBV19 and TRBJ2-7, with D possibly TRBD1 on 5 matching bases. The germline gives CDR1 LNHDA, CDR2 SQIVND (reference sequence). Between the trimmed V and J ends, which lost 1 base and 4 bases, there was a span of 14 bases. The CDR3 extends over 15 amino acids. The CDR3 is CASSIVGVAGYEQYF. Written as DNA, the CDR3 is TGTGCCAGTAGTATAGTAGGGGTAGCAGGGTACGAGCAGTACTTC.

The CDR3 loop reads CASSNRQGKRTQYF. The DNA of the CDR3 is TGTGCCAGTAGTAACCGACAGGGAAAGAGAACCCAGTACTTC. The V call is TRBV19, the J call TRBJ2-5; 7 nucleotides match TRBD1. The V and J ends lost 4 bases and 8 bases, in that order; junction bases with no gene match: 10. The CDR3 contains 14 residues. Germline V gene lookup returns CDR1 LNHDA and CDR2 SQIVND (reference sequence).

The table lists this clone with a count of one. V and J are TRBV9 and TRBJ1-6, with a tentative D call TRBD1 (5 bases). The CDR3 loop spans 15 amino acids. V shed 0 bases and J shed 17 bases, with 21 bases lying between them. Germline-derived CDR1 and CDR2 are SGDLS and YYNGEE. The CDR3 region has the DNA TGTGCCAGCAGCGTAGAGGGGCAGGGCTCTTCGAAGGTCCACTTT. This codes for CASSVEGQGSSKVHF.

CDR3 loop: CASSMVGRGGMNTEAFF. The DNA of the CDR3 is TGTGCCAGTAGTATGGTGGGCAGAGGAGGGATGAACACTGAAGCTTTCTTT. The chain joins TRBV19 to TRBJ1-1; the D is unclear. This CDR3 is built from 17 residues. The germline V gene encodes CDR1 LNHDA and CDR2 SQIVND (reference sequence). The V end was cut by 3 bases, the J end by 0 bases, with 17 bases between.

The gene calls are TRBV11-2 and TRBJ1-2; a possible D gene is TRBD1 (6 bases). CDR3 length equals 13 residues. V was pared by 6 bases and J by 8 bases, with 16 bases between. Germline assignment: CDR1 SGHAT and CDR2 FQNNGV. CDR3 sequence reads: CASSTNREGGYTF. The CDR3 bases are TGTGCCAGCAGTACCAACAGGGAAGGAGGCTACACCTTC.

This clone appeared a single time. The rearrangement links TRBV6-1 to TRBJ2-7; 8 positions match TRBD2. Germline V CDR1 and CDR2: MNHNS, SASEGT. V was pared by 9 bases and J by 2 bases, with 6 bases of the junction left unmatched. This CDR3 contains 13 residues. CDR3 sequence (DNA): TGTGCCAGTCTAGCGGGTCTTCCCTACGAGCAGTACTTC. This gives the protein CASLAGLPYEQYF.

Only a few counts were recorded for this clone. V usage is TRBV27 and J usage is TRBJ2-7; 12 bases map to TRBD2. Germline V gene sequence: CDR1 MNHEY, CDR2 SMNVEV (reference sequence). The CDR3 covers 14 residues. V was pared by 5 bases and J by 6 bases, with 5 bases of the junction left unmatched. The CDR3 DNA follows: TGTGCCAGCAGTATGACTAGCGGGAGAACCGAGCAGTACTTC. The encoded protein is CASSMTSGRTEQYF.

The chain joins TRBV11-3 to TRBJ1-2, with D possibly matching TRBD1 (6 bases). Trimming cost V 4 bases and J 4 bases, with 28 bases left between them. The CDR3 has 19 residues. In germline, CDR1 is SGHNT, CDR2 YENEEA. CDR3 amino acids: CASSSLVGRHPGVVYGYTF. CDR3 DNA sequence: TGTGCCAGCAGCTCCCTAGTCGGGCGCCACCCAGGGGTAGTCTATGGCTACACCTTC.

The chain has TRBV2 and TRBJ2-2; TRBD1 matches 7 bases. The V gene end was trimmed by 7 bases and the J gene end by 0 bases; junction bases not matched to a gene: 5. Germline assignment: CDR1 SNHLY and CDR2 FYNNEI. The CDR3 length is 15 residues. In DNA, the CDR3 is TGTGCCAGCAACCGGGACAGTTCGAACACCGGGGAGCTGTTTTTT. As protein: CASNRDSSNTGELFF.

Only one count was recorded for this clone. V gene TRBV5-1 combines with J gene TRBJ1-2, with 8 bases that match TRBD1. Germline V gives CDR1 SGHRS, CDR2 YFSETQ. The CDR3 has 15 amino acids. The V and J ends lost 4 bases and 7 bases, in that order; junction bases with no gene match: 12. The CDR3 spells CASSTGTGGPFGYTF. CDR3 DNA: TGCGCCAGCAGCACCGGGACAGGAGGGCCTTTTGGCTACACCTTC.

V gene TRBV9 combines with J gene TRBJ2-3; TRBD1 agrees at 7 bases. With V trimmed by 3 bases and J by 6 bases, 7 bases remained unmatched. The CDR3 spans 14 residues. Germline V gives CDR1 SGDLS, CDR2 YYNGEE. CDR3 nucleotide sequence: TGTGCCAGCAGCGAGACAGGGTTGGCGGATACGCAGTATTTT. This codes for CASSETGLADTQYF.

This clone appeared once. CDR3 in DNA: TGTGCCAGTAGGAGACAGTTGAACACTGAAGCTTTCTTT. It yields the protein CASRRQLNTEAFF. V is TRBV19 and J is TRBJ1-1; tentative D call: TRBD1 (5 bases). The germline V and J ends were trimmed by 6 bases and 0 bases, with 8 bases remaining between them. The CDR3 length is 13 residues. Germline lookup yields CDR1 LNHDA and CDR2 SQIVND (reference sequence).